Sequencing of this T cell receptor (beta chain) was carried out in a study of read filtering for tumor transcriptome and immune sequencing. In the study overall: Per sample, TCR-region reads ranged about 4 to 11 million by IR-seq, about 75 to 1,300 by RNA-seq.

Overall study findings and caveats: Single-read clonotypes: roughly four fifths of IR-seq clonotypes (around 4% of reads), 60% to 75% of RNA-seq clonotypes (approximately 45% of reads). The sorted CD138-negative fraction was a mixed bone marrow immune population, not purified T cells. Correlation between methods rose after single-read clonotypes were removed.

Germline CDR1 SGHRS, CDR2 YFSETQ. The CDR3 loop spans 15 amino acids. Trimming cost V 2 bases and J 0 bases, with 8 bases left between them. This library used 300 to 500 ng RNA and molecular barcoded adaptors spanning alpha/delta and beta/gamma chains. TCRdb independently ran MiXCR on the reads; one entry per CDR3 protein. This sample yields under 150,000 distinct CDR3 sequences, of which about 13% are seen a single time; 8.4% belongs to the top ten. In this sample, this clonotype turned up many times. Its cognate antigen is unknown. This TCR was sampled from a donor aged 40 or older with multiple myeloma. Source material: a population of CD138-negative cells sorted from bone marrow. This rearrangement joins TRBV5-1 to TRBJ1-4; no firm D call. CDR3 amino acids: CASSFGSSTNEKLFF. The CDR3 DNA reads as TGCGCCAGCAGCTTTGGCAGCTCAACTAATGAAAAACTGTTTTTT.